The clone carrying this TCR beta chain was observed a handful of times. Antigen specificity is unknown. It was with a sample-barcoded 5' primer and a J-beta primer mix that a second PCR of about 6 to 11 cycles was run. MiXCR, applied by TCRdb to the 5' RACE reads, yields one record per CDR3 protein. The sample contains roughly 1,500,000 distinct CDR3 sequences, approximately 40% of which appear only once. This sample is part of a study of blood T cells in healthy people across ages. Whole-study results and caveats: Observed TCR beta diversity showed a strong correlation with the percentage of naive T cells as measured by flow cytometry. In older individuals, TCR beta diversity per million T cells was lower, falling roughly linearly with age.

Germline lookup yields CDR1 ENHRY and CDR2 SYGVKD. V lost 8 bases, J lost 0 bases, and 11 bases lay in between. The CDR3 consists of 15 residues. The clonotype was recovered from a woman between 18 and 29 years old in good health. The material sequenced was blood. The chain combines TRBV10-3 with TRBJ1-6; D is ambiguous. CDR3 amino acids: CAISRASSYNSPLHF. CDR3 coding DNA: TGTGCCATCTCCCGGGCCAGCTCCTATAATTCACCCCTCCACTTT.